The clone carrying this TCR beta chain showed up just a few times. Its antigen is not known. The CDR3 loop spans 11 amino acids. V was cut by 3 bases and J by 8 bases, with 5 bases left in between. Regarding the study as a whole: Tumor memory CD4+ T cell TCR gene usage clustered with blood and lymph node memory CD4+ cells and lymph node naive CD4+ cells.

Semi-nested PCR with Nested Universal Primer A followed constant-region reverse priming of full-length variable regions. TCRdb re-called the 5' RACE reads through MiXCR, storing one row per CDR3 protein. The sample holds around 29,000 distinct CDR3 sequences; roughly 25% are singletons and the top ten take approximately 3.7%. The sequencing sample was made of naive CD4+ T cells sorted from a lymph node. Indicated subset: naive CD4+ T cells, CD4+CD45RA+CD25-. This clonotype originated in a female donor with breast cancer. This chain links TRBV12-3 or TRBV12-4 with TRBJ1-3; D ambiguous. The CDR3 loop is CASSLMDTIYF. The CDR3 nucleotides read TGTGCCAGCAGTTTGATGGACACCATATATTTT.